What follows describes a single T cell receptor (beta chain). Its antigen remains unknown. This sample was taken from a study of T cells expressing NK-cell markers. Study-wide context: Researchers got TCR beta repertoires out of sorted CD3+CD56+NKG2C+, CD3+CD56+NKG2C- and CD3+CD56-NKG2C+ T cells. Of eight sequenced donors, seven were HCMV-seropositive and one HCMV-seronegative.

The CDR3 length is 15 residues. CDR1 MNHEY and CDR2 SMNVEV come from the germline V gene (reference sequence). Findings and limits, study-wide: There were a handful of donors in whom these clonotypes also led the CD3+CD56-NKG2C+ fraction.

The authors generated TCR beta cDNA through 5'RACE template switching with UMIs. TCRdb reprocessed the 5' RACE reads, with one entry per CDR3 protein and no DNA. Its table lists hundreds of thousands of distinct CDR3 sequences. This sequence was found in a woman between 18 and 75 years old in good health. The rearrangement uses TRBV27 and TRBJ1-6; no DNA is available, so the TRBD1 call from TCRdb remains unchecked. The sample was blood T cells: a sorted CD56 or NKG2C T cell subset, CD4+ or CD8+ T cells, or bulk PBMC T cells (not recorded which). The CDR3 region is CASRLGTAYNSPLHF.